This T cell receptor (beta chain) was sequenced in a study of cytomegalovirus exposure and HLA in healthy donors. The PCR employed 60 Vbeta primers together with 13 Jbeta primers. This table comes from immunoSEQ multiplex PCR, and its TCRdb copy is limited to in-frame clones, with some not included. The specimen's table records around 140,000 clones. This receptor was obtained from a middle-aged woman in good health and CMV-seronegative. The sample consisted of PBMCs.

The CDR3 region has the DNA TGTGCCAGCAGCGTAGTTGGAGGGGCTGGGTATGGCTACACCTTC. Its translation: CASSVVGGAGYGYTF. The chain is built from TRBV9 and TRBJ1-2; TRBD1 is a possible D gene (5 bases). Germline CDR1 and CDR2: SGDLS and YYNGEE. V lost 0 bases to trimming and J lost 5 bases, with 14 bases between them. The CDR3 is made up of 15 amino acids.